Presented here are 23 T cell receptor beta chains from one specimen sequenced in a study of T cells in localized non-small cell lung cancer. Generated by immunoSEQ multiplex PCR, the TCRdb table keeps only in-frame clones and is missing some. The repertoire holds nearly 15,000 clones, with roughly 85% as singletons. Sequencing was performed on peripheral blood, taken before any cancer treatment. Source of these receptors: a woman aged 35-75 years with stage I lung adenocarcinoma.

The chain uses TRBV6-6 and TRBJ1-2, with a weak D call TRBD1 (6 bases). V lost 0 bases and J 8 bases, leaving 13 bases between the germline ends. The CDR3 is made up of 14 amino acids. CDR1 is MNHNY and CDR2 is SVGAGI in the germline V gene (reference sequence). The CDR3 nucleotides read TGTGCCAGCAGTTACTCGACAGCAGGGGCGGGCTACACCTTC. Residues: CASSYSTAGAGYTF.

The rearrangement uses TRBV29-1 and TRBJ1-3, with D unclear. The CDR3 has 13 amino acids. Germline V gives CDR1 SQVTM, CDR2 ANQGSEA. The V end lost 2 bases, the J end lost 2 bases, and 7 bases lay between the germline ends. Here the CDR3 DNA reads TGCAGCGTTGAATACAGCACTGGAAACACCATATATTTT. This encodes CSVEYSTGNTIYF.

CDR3 protein: CASSSGPGTEAFF. CDR3 sequence (DNA): TGTGCCAGCAGCTCAGGACCGGGGACTGAAGCTTTCTTT. This chain uses TRBV7-3 with TRBJ1-1; D is unresolved. Germline CDR1 reads SGHTA; CDR2 reads FQGTGA. Trimming took 4 bases from V and 5 from J, leaving 11 bases between them. This CDR3 is 13 amino acids long.

The rearrangement uses TRBV2 and TRBJ1-1; 7 bases match TRBD1. The V and J ends lost 5 bases and 0 bases, in that order; junction bases with no gene match: 6. This CDR3 comprises 15 residues. Looked up from germline, CDR1 is SNHLY and CDR2 is FYNNEI. CDR3 loop: CASSNQGVLNTEAFF. CDR3 bases: TGTGCCAGCAGTAATCAGGGGGTATTGAACACTGAAGCTTTCTTT.

V is TRBV5-4 and J is TRBJ1-4, with TRBD1 matching 10 bases. This CDR3 is built from 14 residues. Germline V gene lookup returns CDR1 SGHNT and CDR2 YYREEE (reference sequence). Trimming at V came to 4 bases and at J to 5 bases, leaving 2 bases not matched to a gene. CDR3 coding DNA: TGTGCCAGCAGCCCGGACAGGGGGAATGAAAAACTGTTTTTT. Its protein is CASSPDRGNEKLFF.

This chain's CDR3 is CAFRPPGNEQFF. Written as DNA, the CDR3 is TGTGCCTTCCGACCCCCCGGCAATGAGCAGTTCTTC. This sequence joins TRBV30 and TRBJ2-1; D uncertain. Deletions cut 7 bases from V and 6 bases from J, with 13 bases between. The V gene's germline CDR1 is GTSNPN and CDR2 SVGIG (reference sequence). This CDR3 contains 12 residues.

The J gene is TRBJ2-1, the V gene TRBV27, with D hard to call. The CDR3 is made up of 14 amino acids. V lost 3 bases and J 4 bases, leaving 10 bases between the germline ends. The germline CDR1 and CDR2 sequences are MNHEY and SMNVEV (reference sequence). CDR3 sequence: CASSFDVLYNEQFF. DNA for the CDR3: TGTGCCAGCAGTTTTGATGTGTTGTACAATGAGCAGTTCTTC.

In DNA, the CDR3 is TGCGCCAGCATGAAGGGGATACTGGGCCCTGAAGCTTTCTTT. It is translated as CASMKGILGPEAFF. The chain combines TRBV5-1 with TRBJ1-1; D perhaps matches TRBD1 (5 bases). V lost 6 bases, J lost 6 bases, and 18 bases lay in between. Germline CDR1 reads SGHRS; CDR2 reads YFSETQ. CDR3 length: 14 residues.

This chain links TRBV6-1 with TRBJ2-3; 12 bases agree with TRBD2. V was clipped by 2 bases and J by 1 base; unmatched bases: 13. Germline CDR1 and CDR2: MNHNS and SASEGT. The CDR3 runs to 20 residues. In DNA form, the CDR3 reads TGTGCCAGCAGTGAATCGGGCCTAGCGGGGGGGCTCTGGGGCACAGATACGCAGTATTTT. This encodes CASSESGLAGGLWGTDTQYF.

This chain uses TRBV11-2 with TRBJ2-2; D might be TRBD1 (6 bases). Germline CDR1 is SGHAT and CDR2 is FQNNGV. Between the trimmed V and J ends, which lost 5 bases and 7 bases, there was a span of 11 bases. CDR3 length: 13 amino acids. The chain's CDR3 is CASSPDRIGELFF. The CDR3 DNA follows: TGTGCCAGCAGCCCTGACAGGATCGGGGAGCTGTTTTTT. Based on the CDR3 plus reference TRBV11-2 and TRBJ2-2, the full variable domain is EAGVAQSPRYKIIEKRQSVAFWCNPISGHATLYWYQQILGQGPKLLIQFQNNGVVDDSQLPKDRFSAERLKGVDSTLKIQPAKLEDSAVYLCASSPDRIGELFFGEGSRLTVL.

The genes are TRBV5-1 and TRBJ1-4; D unresolved. CDR1 is SGHRS and CDR2 is YFSETQ in the germline V gene. This CDR3 spans 16 amino acids. Trimming removed 3 bases at V and 0 bases at J, with 12 bases between. CDR3 loop: CASSSEYGATNEKLFF. The CDR3 DNA sequence: TGCGCCAGCAGCTCCGAGTACGGTGCAACTAATGAAAAACTGTTTTTT.

Of note for this clone: The sample carries other DNA sequences with the same CDR3. The J gene is TRBJ1-2, the V gene TRBV7-2; D ambiguous. The CDR3 totals 11 residues. Germline V gives CDR1 SGHTA, CDR2 FQGNSA. Trimming removed 1 base at V and 3 bases at J, with 0 bases between. The CDR3 spells CASSLDYGYTF. CDR3 nucleotide sequence: TGTGCCAGCAGCTTAGACTATGGCTACACCTTC.

This clone was recorded only once. In DNA, the CDR3 is TGTGCCAGCAGCAAAGAGACTGGTTCGGGGACAGGGATATCCTACGAGCAGTACTTC. This sequence encodes CASSKETGSGTGISYEQYF. V and J are TRBV21-1 and TRBJ2-7; TRBD1 was called by the table and not checked on the DNA. TRBV21-1 is annotated as a pseudogene. The CDR3 consists of 19 residues.

This rearrangement joins TRBV2 to TRBJ1-1; D perhaps matches TRBD1 (5 bases). The V end was cut by 7 bases, the J end by 3 bases, with 12 bases between. The CDR3 consists of 13 residues. Germline loops: CDR1 SNHLY, CDR2 FYNNEI. The CDR3, as DNA: TGTGCCAGCATTAGGGACCGTGACACTGAAGCTTTCTTT. It is translated as CASIRDRDTEAFF.

This clone is a singleton in its sample. The V gene is TRBV28, the J gene TRBJ1-1, with no clear D. The CDR3 consists of 14 residues. Trimming removed 3 bases at V and 0 bases at J, with 8 bases between. CDR1 and CDR2 from the germline V gene are MDHEN and SYDVKM. CDR3 in amino acids: CASSFSSVNTEAFF. The CDR3 bases are TGTGCCAGCAGTTTTAGTTCAGTGAACACTGAAGCTTTCTTT.

This clone showed up just once. V usage is TRBV30 and J usage is TRBJ1-2; no reliable D call. CDR3 length: 14 residues. V gave up 2 bases and J gave up 12 bases, with 22 bases separating them. Germline loops: CDR1 GTSNPN, CDR2 SVGIG (reference sequence). The CDR3 DNA follows: TGTGCCTGGAGTTTTCAGTCCTCCCCTTATCAGAACACCTTC. Translated, it gives CAWSFQSSPYQNTF.

J is TRBJ1-2 and V is TRBV6-5, with a weak D call TRBD1 (6 bases). CDR3 length: 14 amino acids. CDR1 is MNHEY and CDR2 is SVGAGI in the germline V gene. V lost 6 bases to trimming and J lost 2 bases, with 13 bases between them. This CDR3 is CASRRGQPNYGYTF. The CDR3 DNA is TGTGCCAGCAGGAGAGGACAGCCCAACTATGGCTACACCTTC.

The rearrangement uses TRBV7-9 and TRBJ1-6; 10 bases align to TRBD1. Germline assignment: CDR1 SEHNR and CDR2 FQNEAQ (reference sequence). The CDR3 covers 14 residues. Trimming removed 8 bases from V and 9 bases from J; junction bases left unmatched: 7. The CDR3 reads CASGGDRGLSPLHF. CDR3 in DNA: TGTGCCAGCGGGGGAGACAGGGGGCTTTCACCCCTCCACTTT.

This clone was seen a single time. The rearrangement uses TRBV12-5 and TRBJ2-7, with 15 bases matching TRBD2. Germline trimming cut 2 bases from V and 3 bases from J; bases unmatched to any gene: 5. This CDR3 has 17 residues. Per the germline V gene, CDR1 is LGHNT and CDR2 is FRNRAP. The CDR3 nucleotides are TGTGCTAGTGGTTTGCCCGAGGGACTAGCGGGGGGCTACGAGCAGTACTTC. Translated, it gives CASGLPEGLAGGYEQYF.

This rearrangement joins TRBV30 to TRBJ1-1; no definite D call. Trimming stripped 0 bases from V and 5 bases from J, with 10 bases between. Germline V CDR1 and CDR2: GTSNPN, SVGIG (reference sequence). The CDR3 runs to 13 residues. The DNA for the CDR3 is TGTGCCTGGAGTGTAGAGGGTGGTACTGAAGCTTTCTTT. As protein: CAWSVEGGTEAFF. Full variable domain (outside the CDR3, taken from reference TRBV30 and TRBJ1-1): SQTIHQWPATLVQPVGSPLSLECTVEGTSNPNLYWYRQAAGRGLQLLFYSVGIGQISSEVPQNLSASRPQDRQFILSSKKLLLSDSGFYLCAWSVEGGTEAFFGQGTRLTVV.

V and J are TRBV6-6 and TRBJ1-3; TRBD1 might be the D (5 bases). The CDR3 runs 13 residues. Germline V CDR1 and CDR2: MNHNY, SVGAGI (reference sequence). V was trimmed by 8 bases and J by 4 bases, leaving 12 bases between them. The CDR3, as DNA: TGTGCCAGCGTACCGTCAGGGGGAAACACCATATATTTT. Translation gives CASVPSGGNTIYF.

The V call is TRBV2, the J call TRBJ1-1; TRBD1 aligns across 9 bases. Germline values: CDR1 SNHLY, CDR2 FYNNEI. J lost 2 bases, V lost 11 bases, and 15 bases had no gene match. The CDR3 totals 16 residues. The CDR3 sequence is CAGQPGQGRENTEAFF. CDR3 DNA sequence: TGTGCCGGACAACCAGGACAGGGGAGGGAAAACACTGAAGCTTTCTTT.

This rearrangement joins TRBV4-2 to TRBJ2-3, with 7 nucleotides matching TRBD1. The CDR3 has 16 residues. V dropped 0 bases and J dropped 7; count of bases not matched to a gene: 10. CDR1 is LGHNA, CDR2 YNFKEQ, per germline. In nucleotides, the CDR3 is TGTGCCAGCAGCCAAGAGCAGGGACAGACGAAAAATACGCAGTATTTT. This encodes CASSQEQGQTKNTQYF.